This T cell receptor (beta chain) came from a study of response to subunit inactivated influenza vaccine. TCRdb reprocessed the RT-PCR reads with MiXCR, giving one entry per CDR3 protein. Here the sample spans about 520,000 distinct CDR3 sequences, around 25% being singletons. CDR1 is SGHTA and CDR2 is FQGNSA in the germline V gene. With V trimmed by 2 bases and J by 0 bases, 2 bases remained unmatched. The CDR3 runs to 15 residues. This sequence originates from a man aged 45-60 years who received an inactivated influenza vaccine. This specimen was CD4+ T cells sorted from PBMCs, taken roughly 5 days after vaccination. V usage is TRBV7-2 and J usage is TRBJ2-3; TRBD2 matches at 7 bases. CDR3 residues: CASSLKRGSTDTQYF. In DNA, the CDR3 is TGTGCCAGCAGCTTAAAGCGGGGTAGCACAGATACGCAGTATTTT.